Listed below are T cell receptor beta chains from one sample, sequenced in a study of blood T cells in healthy people across ages. MiXCR, applied by TCRdb to the 5' RACE reads, yields one record per CDR3 protein. Here the sample spans about 930,000 distinct CDR3 sequences, almost 30% being singletons. The same sample was also used in a study of T cells of mothers and their children.

The sample consisted of blood. The receptors shown here come from a woman in her forties in good health. Both conserved end residues are part of each CDR3. D genes are given only for firm matches. Clone size is shown for a subset of rows, as once, few, many or a class of expanded clone.

TRBV18	TRBJ2-5	TRBD2	-	TGTGCCAGCTCACGCTCGACTAGCGGGGGGGGACAAGAGACCCAGTACTTC	CASSRSTSGGGQETQYF
TRBV7-2	TRBJ2-7	TRBD2	many	TGTGCCAGCAGCTTAGGCCTTGTGGTAGCGGGCGAGCAGTACTTC	CASSLGLVVAGEQYF
TRBV5-1	TRBJ1-1	TRBD1	-	TGCGCCAGCAGCGTTTCCAGGGGGACCACTGAAGCTTTCTTT	CASSVSRGTTEAFF
TRBV3-1	TRBJ2-3	TRBD2	many	TGTGCCAGCAGCCAAGGGGTCGGGGGGGCAGATACGCAGTATTTT	CASSQGVGGADTQYF
TRBV7-9	TRBJ1-2	-	many	TGTGCCAGCAGGCACAAATCAGGGGATGGCTACACCTTC	CASRHKSGDGYTF
TRBV2	TRBJ1-2	TRBD1	-	TGTGCCAGCACCAGCGACGGGACAGAGGAGGGCTACACCTTC	CASTSDGTEEGYTF
TRBV5-5	TRBJ2-7	-	-	TGTGCCAGCAGCGTCCCTGGGGGGTCCTACGAGCAGTACTTC	CASSVPGGSYEQYF
TRBV7-9	TRBJ1-1	TRBD1	few	TGTGCCAGCAGCTTAGATGGCAGGGGGCTCGCTGAAGCTTTCTTT	CASSLDGRGLAEAFF
TRBV20-1	TRBJ1-5	-	few	TGCAGTGCTAGAAAGACAGGCCAAGGGAATAGCAATCAGCCCCAGCATTTT	CSARKTGQGNSNQPQHF
TRBV9	TRBJ2-7	-	few	TGTGCCTGCAGCGTATCCGGCGGGGCTGAGTACGAGCAGTACTTC	CACSVSGGAEYEQYF
TRBV7-2	TRBJ2-1	-	-	TGTGCCAGCAGCACTCAGTGGGGCTGGGATGAGCAGGTCTTC	CASSTQWGWDEQVF
TRBV29-1	TRBJ1-2	-	few	TGCAGCGTCCTAAGGGATGGCTACACCTTC	CSVLRDGYTF
TRBV28	TRBJ1-1	-	-	TGTGCCACCGTACTCACTGAAGCTTTCTTT	CATVLTEAFF
TRBV5-1	TRBJ2-7	-	-	TGCGCCAGCAGCCCCGACACTTTCGGGGAGCAGTACTTC	CASSPDTFGEQYF
TRBV2	TRBJ2-7	-	many	TGTGCCAGCAGTGAGCAAAGTCAGCCCAGCTCCGAGCAGTACTTC	CASSEQSQPSSEQYF
TRBV12-3/TRBV12-4	TRBJ1-6	-	-	TGTGCCAGCAGATCTGACAGGAGAGATTCACCCCTCCACTTT	CASRSDRRDSPLHF
TRBV20-1	TRBJ1-2	-	-	TGCAGTGCCCAACAGGGCATCTATGGCTACACCTTC	CSAQQGIYGYTF
TRBV9	TRBJ2-3	TRBD2	-	TGTGCCAGCAGCGTAGGCCAGACTAGCGCCAACACAGATACGCAGTATTTT	CASSVGQTSANTDTQYF
TRBV29-1	TRBJ1-1	TRBD1	-	TGCAGCGGGGCGAAGACAGGGGACACTGAAGCTTTCTTT	CSGAKTGDTEAFF
TRBV20-1	TRBJ2-1	TRBD2	-	TGCAGTGCTAGAGATTGGGGACTAGCGCCGAATGAGCAGTTCTTC	CSARDWGLAPNEQFF
TRBV6-5	TRBJ2-7	-	-	TGTGCCAGCAGTTACAGGACCGAAACACTAGTGGGGCTACTCTACGAGCAGTACTTC	CASSYRTETLVGLLYEQYF
TRBV24-1	TRBJ2-1	TRBD1	few	TGTGCCACCAGTGACGCCGGGACAGGGTATATGGAGCAGTTCTTC	CATSDAGTGYMEQFF
TRBV9	TRBJ2-7	TRBD1	-	TGTGCCAGCAGCCCCCCGGACAGGGGAGCCGAGCAGTACTTC	CASSPPDRGAEQYF
TRBV15	TRBJ2-1	-	few	TGTGCCGCCAGCAGAGTTGGCAATGAGCAGTTCTTC	CAASRVGNEQFF
TRBV7-6	TRBJ2-3	-	-	TGTGCCAGCAGCAACGCAGGAAGATGGGCCCCCACAGATACGCAGTATTTT	CASSNAGRWAPTDTQYF
TRBV6-5	TRBJ1-1	-	-	TGTGCCAGCAGTTACTCGATTCACACTGAAGCTTTCTTT	CASSYSIHTEAFF
TRBV29-1	TRBJ1-1	-	-	TGCAGCGGTGAAGGCGTCGGGACTGAAGCTTTCTTT	CSGEGVGTEAFF
TRBV4-1	TRBJ1-5	-	-	TGCGCCAGCAGCCAAGCGGGGGGGTATAGCGATCAGCCCCAGCATTTT	CASSQAGGYSDQPQHF
TRBV27	TRBJ1-1	-	-	TGTGCCAGCAGTTTCGTAGGTGGGACTGAAGCTTTCTTT	CASSFVGGTEAFF
TRBV20-1	TRBJ2-5	-	many	TGCAGTGCTAGAGCCTCTGCGTTTCGGGGGGCAGGGGAGACCCAGTACTTC	CSARASAFRGAGETQYF
TRBV30	TRBJ2-5	-	many	TGTGCCTGGATGCAGGGTGCCCAAGAGACCCAGTACTTC	CAWMQGAQETQYF
TRBV19	TRBJ2-4	TRBD1	few	TGTGCCAGTAGTGCATCAGGGGGCGCGGTGGGCATTCAGTACTTC	CASSASGGAVGIQYF
TRBV5-1	TRBJ2-3	TRBD1	-	TGCGCCAGCAGCTTCCAGGGGGCAAGCACAGATACGCAGTATTTT	CASSFQGASTDTQYF
TRBV7-2	TRBJ2-1	-	-	TGTGCCAGCAGCCTTGGACGGACGTCCTACGAGCAGTTCTTC	CASSLGRTSYEQFF
TRBV28	TRBJ2-7	-	-	TGTGCCAGCAGTTTACTCCCAGGGACCTACGAGCAGTACTTC	CASSLLPGTYEQYF
TRBV20-1	TRBJ2-7	TRBD2	many	TGCAGTGCTAGAGAGTCTAGCGGGGGGGCCTACGAGCAGTACTTC	CSARESSGGAYEQYF
TRBV7-9	TRBJ2-5	-	many	TGTGCCAGCAGCTTCACTTTGCTGCGTGCTCTTCAAGAGACCCAGTACTTC	CASSFTLLRALQETQYF